This is a list of T cell receptor beta chains from one sample in a study of T-cell memory formation after mild COVID-19. Via MiXCR, TCRdb re-called the 5' RACE reads, giving one row per CDR3 protein. The data contain roughly 190,000 distinct CDR3 sequences, 15% to 20% of them singletons. Sequences were obtained from PBMCs or a T cell subset sorted from them (not recorded which). These receptors all stem from an adult woman who had mild COVID-19 (a few samples of this study predate the infection). Cell type and time point are not known. The CDR3 runs from the conserved cysteine through the conserved F or W. A D gene is named only where the DNA matches it firmly. A clone size is listed for some rows: how often the clone was seen (once, few, many), or a class if it is expanded.

-	TRBV12-3/TRBV12-4	TRBD1	TRBJ2-1	CASSVPGTGGNEQFF	TGTGCCAGCAGTGTACCGGGGACAGGGGGAAATGAGCAGTTCTTC
-	TRBV9	-	TRBJ1-3	CASSVDRTGNTIYF	TGTGCCAGCAGCGTAGATCGAACTGGAAACACCATATATTTT
few	TRBV6-2/TRBV6-3	-	TRBJ1-5	CASSLLGIANQPQHF	TGTGCCAGCAGTCTCTTGGGTATCGCCAATCAGCCCCAGCATTTT
many	TRBV7-9	-	TRBJ2-3	CASSPSSGVTQYF	TGTGCCAGCAGCCCATCCTCTGGCGTTACGCAGTATTTT
few	TRBV6-5	-	TRBJ1-1	CASSYSREITEAFF	TGTGCCAGCAGTTACTCGAGGGAGATCACTGAAGCTTTCTTT
few	TRBV18	TRBD2	TRBJ2-5	CASSPPLAGGQEETQYF	TGTGCCAGCTCACCCCCCCTAGCGGGGGGCCAGGAAGAGACCCAGTACTTC
-	TRBV11-2	TRBD1	TRBJ1-4	CASSFRDSGEKLFF	TGTGCCAGCAGCTTCCGGGACAGCGGGGAAAAACTGTTTTTT
few	TRBV2	-	TRBJ1-2	CASSKGPDVNYGYTF	TGTGCCAGCAGTAAGGGGCCCGACGTTAACTATGGCTACACCTTC
-	TRBV10-3	-	TRBJ2-2	CAISESAAGELFF	TGTGCCATCAGTGAGTCGGCGGCCGGGGAGCTGTTTTTT
-	TRBV2	-	TRBJ2-3	CASSDYRGRDTQYF	TGTGCCAGCAGTGACTATAGGGGCCGGGATACGCAGTATTTT
few	TRBV4-3	-	TRBJ2-3	CASSQDLGTVASDTQYF	TGCGCCAGCAGCCAAGACCTCGGGACTGTGGCGTCAGATACGCAGTATTTT
-	TRBV4-1	TRBD2	TRBJ2-3	CASSQQSSGATDTQYF	TGCGCCAGCAGCCAGCAATCTAGCGGGGCCACAGATACGCAGTATTTT
many	TRBV5-1	-	TRBJ2-2	CASSLLTGSGELFF	TGCGCCAGCAGCCTCCTCACAGGGTCGGGGGAGCTGTTTTTT
-	TRBV7-3	TRBD2	TRBJ2-5	CASSLTRTSGQETQYF	TGTGCCAGCAGCCTCACTAGGACTAGCGGACAAGAGACCCAGTACTTC
few	TRBV19	TRBD1	TRBJ1-2	CASSIGQGRDGYTF	TGTGCCAGTAGTATCGGACAGGGGAGGGATGGCTACACCTTC
many	TRBV20-1	TRBD1	TRBJ1-6	CSARRGGTGDSPLHF	TGCAGTGCTCGCCGAGGGGGGACAGGGGATTCACCCCTCCACTTT
-	TRBV24-1	TRBD1	TRBJ2-5	CATSDPRGTGETQYF	TGTGCCACCAGTGACCCCAGGGGGACCGGGGAGACCCAGTACTTC
few	TRBV24-1	-	TRBJ2-4	CATSDSPRTEGLAKNIQYF	TGTGCCACCAGTGATAGTCCAAGAACGGAGGGATTAGCCAAAAACATTCAGTACTTC
-	TRBV29-1	-	TRBJ1-1	CSVEGLWGGTEAFF	TGCAGCGTTGAGGGTTTATGGGGGGGCACTGAAGCTTTCTTT
few	TRBV12-3/TRBV12-4	-	TRBJ1-2	CASSSDRGYGYTF	TGTGCCAGCAGTTCCGACAGAGGCTATGGCTACACCTTC
many	TRBV29-1	-	TRBJ1-1	CSVEDSGISVAEAFF	TGCAGCGTTGAGGACAGCGGAATCTCAGTGGCTGAAGCTTTCTTT
-	TRBV24-1	TRBD2	TRBJ2-3	CATSSVPKRGKTDTQYF	TGTGCCACCAGCTCCGTCCCCAAGCGGGGGAAGACAGATACGCAGTATTTT
-	TRBV7-3	TRBD1	TRBJ2-1	CASAEGAGLNEQFF	TGTGCCAGCGCCGAGGGGGCAGGGCTCAATGAGCAGTTCTTC
few	TRBV18	TRBD2	TRBJ2-3	CASSLRLAGGPRTDTQYF	TGTGCCAGCTCCCTACGACTAGCGGGGGGGCCTCGCACAGATACGCAGTATTTT
-	TRBV7-2	TRBD2	TRBJ2-1	CASSFGASGGRSSYNEQFF	TGTGCCAGCAGCTTCGGGGCTAGCGGGGGGCGTAGCTCCTACAATGAGCAGTTCTTC
few	TRBV6-2/TRBV6-3	-	TRBJ2-2	CASSYDERPRHTGELFF	TGTGCCAGCAGTTACGACGAGCGGCCAAGGCACACCGGGGAGCTGTTTTTT
-	TRBV7-8	TRBD1	TRBJ1-2	CASSSRDRPYGYTF	TGTGCCAGCAGCTCCAGGGACAGGCCATATGGCTACACCTTC
-	TRBV10-3	TRBD2	TRBJ2-7	CAISGTSGSRLGEQYF	TGTGCCATCAGCGGGACTAGCGGGAGTCGACTGGGCGAGCAGTACTTC
-	TRBV7-2	-	TRBJ1-3	CASRRDGLAGNTIYF	TGTGCCAGCAGGAGGGATGGCCTCGCCGGAAACACCATATATTTT
-	TRBV7-9	-	TRBJ1-2	CASSPGDYGYTF	TGTGCCAGCAGCCCGGGAGACTATGGCTACACCTTC
few	TRBV4-1	TRBD2	TRBJ2-5	CASSQVPGGLFPETQYF	TGCGCCAGCAGCCAAGTGCCGGGGGGGCTCTTTCCAGAGACCCAGTACTTC
-	TRBV5-1	-	TRBJ2-1	CASSLRMSSYNEQFF	TGCGCCAGCAGCTTGAGAATGAGCTCCTACAATGAGCAGTTCTTC